Below are 29 T cell receptor beta chains sequenced from a single sample in a study of CD8 T cells in Susac syndrome. With random hexamers, reverse transcription was performed on roughly 0.5 to 1 ug of RNA. TCRdb re-called the immunoSEQ multiplex PCR reads through MiXCR, storing one row per CDR3 protein. The table lists about 130,000 distinct CDR3 sequences, around 95% of them singletons. Sequencing used CD8+ T cells from PBMCs. The receptor set was obtained from a human donor with Susac syndrome.

In this sample, this clonotype turned up a few times. The chain employs TRBV7-2 and TRBJ2-6; D ambiguous. CDR1 SGHTA and CDR2 FQGNSA come from the germline V gene. V lost 5 bases to trimming and J lost 2 bases, with 7 bases between them. This CDR3 is 14 amino acids long. CDR3 sequence (DNA): TGTGCCAGCAGCCCTGAGGCTGGGGCCAACGTCCTGACTTTC. It is translated as CASSPEAGANVLTF.

This chain joins TRBV20-1 and TRBJ2-5; D assignment may be TRBD1 or TRBD2 (5 bases each). Germline assignment: CDR1 DFQATT and CDR2 SNEGSKA (reference sequence). CDR3 size: 13 residues. Trimming removed 6 bases at V and 0 bases at J, with 11 bases between. CDR3 nucleotides: TGCAGTGCCAGGGACCCGTACCAAGAGACCCAGTACTTC. Protein product: CSARDPYQETQYF.

The chain recombines TRBV7-9 with TRBJ1-2, with D unclear. Germline CDR1 is SEHNR and CDR2 is FQNEAQ (reference sequence). V lost 1 base to trimming and J lost 5 bases, with 5 bases between them. This CDR3 region has 12 residues. The CDR3: CASSLGEYGYTF. The CDR3 nucleotides read TGTGCCAGCAGCTTAGGAGAGTATGGCTACACCTTC.

The V call is TRBV30, the J call TRBJ2-7, with D perhaps being TRBD1 or TRBD2 (5 bases each). Deletions cut 0 bases from V and 5 bases from J, with 20 bases between. CDR1 and CDR2 (germline): GTSNPN, SVGIG (reference sequence). The CDR3 covers 16 residues. This CDR3 reads CAWSVRWGNNRDEQYF. The CDR3 coding sequence is TGTGCCTGGAGTGTACGTTGGGGGAACAACCGTGACGAGCAGTACTTC.

This rearrangement joins TRBV6-5 to TRBJ2-5; the D gene is possibly TRBD1 (5 bases). The CDR3 sequence is 13 residues long. V dropped 2 bases and J dropped 1 base, with 5 bases sitting between them. Germline CDR1 reads MNHEY; CDR2 reads SVGAGI. In DNA, the CDR3 is TGTGCCAGCAGTTACGGGGCCCAAGAGACCCAGTACTTC. Protein product: CASSYGAQETQYF.

The rearrangement joins TRBV12-3 or TRBV12-4 to TRBJ1-5, with a tentative D call TRBD1 (6 bases). CDR3 length equals 15 residues. V gave up 6 bases and J gave up 2 bases, with 14 bases separating them. This CDR3 is CASRGRGAGNQPQHF. The CDR3 DNA follows: TGTGCCAGCAGAGGCAGGGGTGCGGGCAATCAGCCCCAGCATTTT.

Note on this clonotype: One end of the junction fails to match germline, which may point to a read error. This rearrangement joins TRBV20-1 to TRBJ1-1; D is uncertain. The CDR3 has 9 residues. CDR1 and CDR2 (germline): DFQATT, SNEGSKA (reference sequence). CDR3 sequence: CSANNEAFF. The CDR3 DNA follows: TGCAGTGCCAACAATGAAGCTTTCTTT.

The chain uses TRBV12-3 or TRBV12-4 and TRBJ2-3; possible D gene TRBD2, 5 bases. Trimming took 3 bases from V and 1 from J, leaving 11 bases between them. The CDR3 extends over 15 amino acids. Here the CDR3 DNA reads TGTGCCAGCAGTTTGACTATGAGTGGCACAGATACGCAGTATTTT. Protein: CASSLTMSGTDTQYF.

The CDR3 spells CASSPYGDDAEAFF. The CDR3 DNA follows: TGTGCCAGCAGCCCCTATGGGGATGACGCTGAAGCTTTCTTT. V is TRBV9 and J is TRBJ1-1, with unresolved D. This CDR3 has 14 amino acids. From germline, CDR1 is SGDLS and CDR2 YYNGEE. V was cut by 4 bases and J by 6 bases, with 16 bases left in between. The complete variable domain, with remaining parts taken from reference TRBV9 and TRBJ1-1, reads DSGVTQTPKHLITATGQRVTLRCSPRSGDLSVYWYQQSLDQGLQFLIQYYNGEERAKGNILERFSAQQFPDLHSELNLSSLELGDSALYFCASSPYGDDAEAFFGQGTRLTVV.

The chain is built from TRBV5-1 and TRBJ2-7; D is perhaps TRBD2 (6 bases). From germline, CDR1 is SGHRS and CDR2 YFSETQ. This CDR3 has 14 residues. V lost 2 bases and J 6 bases, leaving 15 bases between the germline ends. CDR3 residues: CASSFDAGGGEQYF. The DNA of the CDR3 is TGCGCCAGCAGCTTTGATGCCGGGGGTGGCGAGCAGTACTTC.

The table lists this clonotype with a count of one. The chain joins TRBV27 to TRBJ2-7, with 8 positions matching TRBD2. Germline loops: CDR1 MNHEY, CDR2 SMNVEV (reference sequence). V was pared by 4 bases and J by 2 bases, with 7 bases of the junction left unmatched. The CDR3 contains 15 residues. The CDR3 nucleotides are TGTGCCAGCAGTTCCATAGCGGGACCCGCCTACGAGCAGTACTTC. Residues: CASSSIAGPAYEQYF.

This sequence joins TRBV14 and TRBJ2-2; tentative D call: TRBD1 (6 bases). Germline-derived CDR1 and CDR2 are SGHDN and FVKESK. Trimming cost V 5 bases and J 6 bases, with 16 bases left between them. CDR3 length: 15 residues. The CDR3 DNA follows: TGTGCCAGCAGCGAGGGACACGGAAGGTCCGGGGAGCTGTTTTTT. Protein sequence: CASSEGHGRSGELFF.

The genes are TRBV29-1 and TRBJ1-2; 9 bases agree with TRBD1. Germline V gene sequence: CDR1 SQVTM, CDR2 ANQGSEA. CDR3 length: 15 residues. V gave up 2 bases and J gave up 4 bases; unmatched junction bases: 8. Here the CDR3 DNA reads TGCAGCGTTGAAAAAGAGGACAGGGGAGGCTATGGCTACACCTTC. It encodes CSVEKEDRGGYGYTF.

The chain employs TRBV20-1 and TRBJ1-5; no firm D call. Trimming took off 0 bases at V and 3 bases at J, with 9 bases between the two ends. The germline V gene encodes CDR1 DFQATT and CDR2 SNEGSKA (reference sequence). CDR3 size: 14 residues. The CDR3, as DNA: TGCAGTGCTAGAGATCTGGGGATCAATCAGCCCCAGCATTTT. The encoded protein is CSARDLGINQPQHF.

CDR3 sequence: CSVNWGPEAFF. The CDR3 bases are TGCAGCGTTAATTGGGGTCCTGAAGCTTTCTTT. V usage is TRBV29-1 and J usage is TRBJ1-1; unclear D gene. The germline V gene encodes CDR1 SQVTM and CDR2 ANQGSEA. This CDR3 region has 11 residues. The V end was cut by 5 bases, the J end by 6 bases, with 10 bases between.

The J gene is TRBJ2-5, the V gene TRBV29-1; D is uncertain. In germline, CDR1 is SQVTM, CDR2 ANQGSEA. This CDR3 is built from 10 residues. The V gene lost 3 bases and the J gene lost 5 bases, with 4 bases spanning the gap. The CDR3 DNA reads TGCAGCGTTGATGAGGAGACCCAGTACTTC. Protein product: CSVDEETQYF.

This chain connects TRBV20-1 to TRBJ2-1, with D hard to call. There are 11 residues in the CDR3. Germline-derived CDR1 and CDR2 are DFQATT and SNEGSKA (reference sequence). Trimming took 6 bases from V and 6 from J, leaving 9 bases between them. The CDR3 region is CSATVLNEQFF. The CDR3 nucleotides are TGCAGTGCCACAGTCCTCAATGAGCAGTTCTTC.

J is TRBJ2-1 and V is TRBV24-1; D might be TRBD1 (6 bases). The CDR3 spans 13 residues. V was shortened by 5 bases and J by 10 bases, with 14 bases between the two germline ends. CDR1 is KGHDR and CDR2 is SFDVKD in the germline V gene. The CDR3 DNA follows: TGTGCCACCAGTGCCCTAGCCGGACAGGAGCAGTTCTTC. It is translated as CATSALAGQEQFF.

The V gene is TRBV29-1, the J gene TRBJ2-1, with D possibly being TRBD2 (6 bases). Trimming took 5 bases from V and 9 from J, leaving 11 bases between them. The germline CDR1 and CDR2 sequences are SQVTM and ANQGSEA. CDR3 length equals 11 residues. CDR3 loop: CSVLPSVEQFF. The CDR3 DNA sequence: TGCAGCGTTCTTCCTAGCGTTGAGCAGTTCTTC.

J is TRBJ2-1 and V is TRBV9; D unclear. Germline CDR1 reads SGDLS; CDR2 reads YYNGEE. The germline V and J ends were trimmed by 5 bases and 9 bases, with 6 bases remaining between them. The CDR3 sequence is 10 residues long. This CDR3 is CASSGREQFF. CDR3 in DNA: TGTGCCAGCAGTGGGCGTGAGCAGTTCTTC.

The chain combines TRBV5-1 with TRBJ2-5; 7 bases fit TRBD2. Germline CDR1 and CDR2: SGHRS and YFSETQ. V was pared by 4 bases and J by 4 bases, with 10 bases of the junction left unmatched. The CDR3 runs to 15 residues. CDR3 sequence reads: CASSPFSAGAETQYF. The CDR3 region has the DNA TGCGCCAGCAGCCCTTTTTCGGCGGGAGCAGAGACCCAGTACTTC.

V usage is TRBV6-5 and J usage is TRBJ2-1, with unresolved D. The length of the CDR3 is 14 residues. Germline values: CDR1 MNHEY, CDR2 SVGAGI. The germline V and J ends were trimmed by 5 bases and 10 bases, with 18 bases remaining between them. This CDR3 is CASSPYSAVREQFF. The CDR3 DNA sequence: TGTGCCAGCAGTCCCTATTCAGCCGTGCGGGAGCAGTTCTTC.

The J gene is TRBJ2-5, the V gene TRBV20-1, with 7 nucleotides matching TRBD2. The CDR3 has 12 residues. V gave up 3 bases and J gave up 4 bases; unmatched junction bases: 2. The germline V gene encodes CDR1 DFQATT and CDR2 SNEGSKA (reference sequence). The CDR3 protein is CSARREGETQYF. CDR3 sequence (DNA): TGCAGTGCTAGGAGGGAGGGAGAGACCCAGTACTTC.

The chain links TRBV4-1 to TRBJ2-2; D remains ambiguous. The germline V and J ends were trimmed by 0 bases and 5 bases, with 1 base remaining between them. Looked up from germline, CDR1 is MGHRA and CDR2 is YSYEKL. The CDR3 has 12 amino acids. The CDR3 loop reads CASSQETGELFF. The CDR3 region has the DNA TGCGCCAGCAGCCAAGAGACCGGGGAGCTGTTTTTT.

The chain couples TRBV9 to TRBJ2-1, with 10 bases lining up with TRBD2. V shed 3 bases and J 10 bases; nucleotides not matched to a gene: 7. The CDR3 is 14 residues long. Germline CDR1 reads SGDLS; CDR2 reads YYNGEE. DNA for the CDR3: TGTGCCAGCAGCGGGAGACTAGCGGGCGGCGAGCAGTTCTTC. Translation gives CASSGRLAGGEQFF. Using reference TRBV9 and TRBJ2-1 for the parts outside the CDR3, the full variable domain is DSGVTQTPKHLITATGQRVTLRCSPRSGDLSVYWYQQSLDQGLQFLIQYYNGEERAKGNILERFSAQQFPDLHSELNLSSLELGDSALYFCASSGRLAGGEQFFGPGTRLTVL.

The chain carries TRBV12-3 or TRBV12-4 and TRBJ2-7; 8 bases fit TRBD1. The CDR3 is 14 residues long. V was pared by 6 bases and J by 2 bases, with 6 bases of the junction left unmatched. CDR3 residues: CASSPQGATYEQYF. In DNA form, the CDR3 reads TGTGCCAGCAGCCCCCAGGGGGCAACCTACGAGCAGTACTTC.

The rearrangement uses TRBV11-2 and TRBJ2-7; 8 bases map to TRBD1. Germline values: CDR1 SGHAT, CDR2 FQNNGV. The CDR3 consists of 18 residues. V shed 1 base, J shed 3 bases, and the junction held 14 bases outside the gene matches. The CDR3 loop is CASSLVPGGDPGFYEQYF. The DNA of the CDR3 is TGTGCCAGCAGCTTAGTACCAGGGGGCGATCCAGGGTTCTACGAGCAGTACTTC.

The chain recombines TRBV10-2 with TRBJ2-1; D uncertain. This CDR3 has 11 residues. The V and J ends lost 7 bases and 7 bases respectively, with 8 bases between them. CDR1 is WSHSY, CDR2 SAAADI, per germline. For the CDR3, the DNA is TGCGCCAGCACGTTGGCTAATGAGCAGTTCTTC. It encodes CASTLANEQFF.

The gene calls are TRBV29-1 and TRBJ1-4; D is unresolved. The CDR3 runs to 11 residues. The V end was cut by 3 bases, the J end by 7 bases, with 6 bases between. Germline lookup yields CDR1 SQVTM and CDR2 ANQGSEA. CDR3 sequence: CSVDRGEKLFF. The CDR3 coding sequence is TGCAGCGTTGATCGGGGTGAAAAACTGTTTTTT. The entire variable domain, with the rest obtained from reference TRBV29-1 and TRBJ1-4, is as follows: SAVISQKPSRDICQRGTSLTIQCQVDSQVTMMFWYRQQPGQSLTLIATANQGSEATYESGFVIDKFPISRPNLTFSTLTVSNMSPEDSSIYLCSVDRGEKLFFGSGTQLSVL.